The clone carrying this TCR beta chain was counted at least ten times. No antigen is known for it. One end of the junction is discordant with germline, which a read error may explain. Germline DNA was also extracted, with blood RNA taken from unsorted whole blood. Germline assignment: CDR1 LGHNA and CDR2 YSLEER. The CDR3 sequence is 15 residues long. Total RNA (around 500 ng) served as template for TCR beta cDNA synthesis primed by a constant-region primer. Amplification in three nested multiplex PCR rounds with slightly modified ARM-PCR gave rise to TCR beta libraries. Rounds one and two of PCR, each of about 10 cycles, were primed with TRBV1-TRBV30 forward primers and a C-beta reverse primer. TCRdb fed the multiplex PCR reads into MiXCR, producing one record per CDR3 protein. The table lists hundreds of thousands of distinct CDR3 sequences, about 50% of them singletons. These data belong to a study of tumor-infiltrating lymphocytes in primary liver carcinoma. Study information: The patient population consisted of men and women between 30 and 69 years of age. General study points: A significantly higher top-250-clone fraction was found in tumors than in blood (p = 0.039). In tumor-adjacent and tumor-blood pairs, overlap was lower than in tumor region pairs.

The sample comprised peripheral blood. The sequence was obtained from a woman in her thirties with primary liver carcinoma and hepatitis B virus infection. The genes are TRBV4-3 and TRBJ1-6; tentatively, D is TRBD1 (6 bases). Written as DNA, the CDR3 is TGCGCCAGCACCCAAGGGTCAGGGGCCAATTCACCCCTCCACTTT. It yields the protein CASTQGSGANSPLHF.